The rows below give T cell receptor beta chains drawn from one sample of a study of shared clonotypes between healthy human individuals. Produced via immunoSEQ multiplex PCR; TCRdb's table is partial and in-frame only. The sample consists of around 79,000 clones, roughly three fifths of them appearing once. The sample was memory CD8+ T cells sorted from blood. The source of these receptors is a man aged 25-40 years in good health. Each CDR3 is given with its conserved first and last residue. A D gene is named only where the DNA matches it firmly. A clone size is listed for some rows: how often the clone was seen (once, few, many), or a class if it is expanded.

few	TRBJ2-3	TRBV23-1	TRBD1	TGCGCCAGCAGTCAATTAGCGACAGGGGCAGATACGCAGTATTTT	CASSQLATGADTQYF
many	TRBJ2-3	TRBV4-1	-	TGCGCCAGCAGCCAAGGAGAGAGTCCCACAGATACGCAGTATTTT	CASSQGESPTDTQYF
-	TRBJ1-2	TRBV18	-	TGTGCCAGCTCACACAGGGACTATGGCTACACCTTC	CASSHRDYGYTF
-	TRBJ1-5	TRBV27	TRBD1	TGTGCCAGCAGCAGGACAGGGTGGCGCAATCAGCCCCAGCATTTT	CASSRTGWRNQPQHF
-	TRBJ2-2	TRBV7-9	-	TGTGCCAGCAGCTCTACAGGAGGGTGGACCGGGGAGCTGTTTTTT	CASSSTGGWTGELFF
-	TRBJ2-5	TRBV5-5	-	TGTGCCAGCAGCTTGGAAGAGACCCAGTACTTC	CASSLEETQYF
few	TRBJ2-3	TRBV19	-	TGTGCCAGTAGTACGCACCACCCGGGGGGGAGGACAGGGGTCACAGATACGCAGTATTTT	CASSTHHPGGRTGVTDTQYF
-	TRBJ1-2	TRBV11-2	-	TGTGCCAGCACCACTTCCCCCTACGGAGATAACTATGGCTACACCTTC	CASTTSPYGDNYGYTF
-	TRBJ2-3	TRBV5-4	TRBD2	TGTGCCAGCAGCCCGGGACTAGCTCCCGCTAGCACAGATACGCAGTATTTT	CASSPGLAPASTDTQYF
few	TRBJ2-7	TRBV7-8	-	TGTGCCAGCAGCCTACAGGGGACTCCCTACGAGCAGTACTTC	CASSLQGTPYEQYF
-	TRBJ2-1	TRBV11-2	-	TGTGCCAGCAGCTTAGATCGAGCGTGGGAGACAGACTACAATGAGCAGTTCTTC	CASSLDRAWETDYNEQFF
-	TRBJ2-1	TRBV7-9	-	TGTGCCAGCAGCCCCCGACTTGTCCGAATCCACAATGAGCAGTTCTTC	CASSPRLVRIHNEQFF
-	TRBJ2-1	TRBV5-6	-	TGTGCCAGCAGCCGGGACCTAGGGAATGAGCAGTTCTTC	CASSRDLGNEQFF
-	TRBJ2-7	TRBV19	TRBD2	TGTGCCAGTCAGAAATACTGGACTAGCGGGGGTGTTTACGAGCAGTACTTC	CASQKYWTSGGVYEQYF
-	TRBJ2-1	TRBV25-1	-	TGTGCCAGCAGCCCGGGGACCGGGAGAGGGTACAATGAGCAGTTCTTC	CASSPGTGRGYNEQFF
many	TRBJ2-5	TRBV27	TRBD2	TGTGCCAGCAGTACTAGCGGGACGACTGGGGAGACCCAGTACTTC	CASSTSGTTGETQYF
-	TRBJ2-5	TRBV27	TRBD1	TGTGCCAGCAGAAAGACAGGGCGTCAAGAGACCCAGTACTTC	CASRKTGRQETQYF
-	TRBJ1-1	TRBV5-4	-	TGTGCCAGCAGGAATACGGGGGGGGGAAATCCTGAAGCTTTCTTT	CASRNTGGGNPEAFF
-	TRBJ1-1	TRBV4-1	TRBD1	TGCGCCAGCAGCCAAGAAGGGAGGGACAGCGAAGCTTTCTTT	CASSQEGRDSEAFF
-	TRBJ1-1	TRBV7-6	-	TGTGCCAGCAGCTTCGGGGCCAACACTGAAGCTTTCTTT	CASSFGANTEAFF
-	TRBJ2-1	TRBV4-1	-	TGCGCCAGCAGCCAGGTTATCGATGAGCAGTTCTTC	CASSQVIDEQFF
few	TRBJ1-2	TRBV7-2	-	TGTGCCAGCAGCCCCCGGACGACCGTCTACACCTTC	CASSPRTTVYTF
-	TRBJ1-2	TRBV28	-	TGTGCCCACGGCGTCGGAGTGACTAACTATGGCTACACCTTC	CAHGVGVTNYGYTF
-	TRBJ2-7	TRBV4-3	TRBD1	TGCGCCAGCAGCCAAGACTGGACAGGCAGGGTCGACGAGCAGTACTTC	CASSQDWTGRVDEQYF
-	TRBJ2-7	TRBV5-8	TRBD2	TGTGCCAGCAGCTTAGGTGTGGCGGGAGTTGGTGAGCAGTACTTC	CASSLGVAGVGEQYF
few	TRBJ2-7	TRBV27	TRBD2	TGTGCCAGCAGTCGGGGTAGGGCTAGCGGGGGGTACGAGCAGTACTTC	CASSRGRASGGYEQYF
-	TRBJ2-3	TRBV4-3	-	TGCGCCAGCAGCCAAGATTACGGGGGTGGGTCAGATACGCAGTATTTT	CASSQDYGGGSDTQYF
-	TRBJ2-7	TRBV19	TRBD1	TGTGCCAGTAGTCCGACAGGGATCAGCTCCTACGAGCAGTACTTC	CASSPTGISSYEQYF
-	TRBJ2-1	TRBV7-9	TRBD2	TGTGCCAGCAGCTTAGGACTAGCGGGAGGTTATGAGCAGTTCTTC	CASSLGLAGGYEQFF